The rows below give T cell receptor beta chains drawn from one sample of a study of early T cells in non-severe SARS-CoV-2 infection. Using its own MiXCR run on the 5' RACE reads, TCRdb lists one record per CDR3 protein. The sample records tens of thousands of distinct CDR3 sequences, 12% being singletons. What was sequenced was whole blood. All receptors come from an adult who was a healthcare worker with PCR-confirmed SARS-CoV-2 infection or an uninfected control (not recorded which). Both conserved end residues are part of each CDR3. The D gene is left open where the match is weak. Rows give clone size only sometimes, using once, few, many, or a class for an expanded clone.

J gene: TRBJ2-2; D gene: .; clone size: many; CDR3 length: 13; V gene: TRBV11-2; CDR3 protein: CASSRTEAGELFF; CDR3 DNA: TGTGCCAGCAGCCGGACAGAGGCCGGGGAGCTGTTTTTT
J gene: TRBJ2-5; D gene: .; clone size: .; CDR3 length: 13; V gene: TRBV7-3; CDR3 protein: CASSLISQETQYF; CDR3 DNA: TGTGCCAGCAGCTTAATATCACAAGAGACCCAGTACTTC
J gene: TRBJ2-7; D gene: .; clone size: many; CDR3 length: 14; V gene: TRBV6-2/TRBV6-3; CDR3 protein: CASSYSQGSYEQYF; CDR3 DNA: TGTGCCAGCAGTTACTCCCAGGGTTCCTACGAGCAGTACTTC
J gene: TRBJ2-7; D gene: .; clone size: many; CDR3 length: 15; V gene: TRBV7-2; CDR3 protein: CASSVGGASSYEQYF; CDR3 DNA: TGTGCCAGCAGCGTTGGAGGGGCGAGCTCCTACGAGCAGTACTTC
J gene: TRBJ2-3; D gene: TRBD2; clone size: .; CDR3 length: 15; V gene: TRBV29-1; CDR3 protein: CSVEIWLAEADTQYF; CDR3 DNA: TGCAGCGTTGAGATTTGGCTAGCGGAGGCAGATACGCAGTATTTT
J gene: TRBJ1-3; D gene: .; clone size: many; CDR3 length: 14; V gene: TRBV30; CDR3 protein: CAWSEGGTGNTIYF; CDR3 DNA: TGTGCCTGGAGTGAGGGAGGGACTGGAAACACCATATATTTT
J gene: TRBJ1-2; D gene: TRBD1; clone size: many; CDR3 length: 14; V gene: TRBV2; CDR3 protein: CASSPGQGARSRTF; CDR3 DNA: TGTGCCAGCAGCCCGGGACAGGGGGCGAGAAGCCGTACCTTC
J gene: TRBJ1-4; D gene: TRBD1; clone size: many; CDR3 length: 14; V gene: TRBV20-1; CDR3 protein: CSARDRTGNEKLFF; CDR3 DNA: TGCAGTGCTAGGGACAGGACGGGTAATGAAAAACTGTTTTTT
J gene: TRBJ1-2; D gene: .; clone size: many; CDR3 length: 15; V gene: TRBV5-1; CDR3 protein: CASSPTGVGGWGYTF; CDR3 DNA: TGCGCCAGCAGCCCGACCGGGGTCGGGGGCTGGGGCTACACCTTC
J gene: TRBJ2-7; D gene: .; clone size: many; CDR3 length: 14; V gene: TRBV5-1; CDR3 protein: CASSLVGPSYEQYF; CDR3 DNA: TGCGCCAGCAGCTTGGTGGGACCCTCCTACGAGCAGTACTTC
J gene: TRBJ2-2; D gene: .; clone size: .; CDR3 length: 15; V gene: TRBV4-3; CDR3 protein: CASSQVMKNTGELFF; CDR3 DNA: TGCGCCAGCAGCCAAGTCATGAAGAACACCGGGGAGCTGTTTTTT
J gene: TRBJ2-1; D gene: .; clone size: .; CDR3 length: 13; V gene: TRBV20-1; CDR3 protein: CSAGGGGINEQFF; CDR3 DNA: TGCAGTGCTGGGGGCGGGGGCATCAATGAGCAGTTCTTC
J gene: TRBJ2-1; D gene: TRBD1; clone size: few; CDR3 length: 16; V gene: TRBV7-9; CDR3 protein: CASSTGQGPKNNEQFF; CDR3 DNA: TGTGCCAGCAGCACCGGACAGGGGCCAAAAAACAATGAGCAGTTCTTC
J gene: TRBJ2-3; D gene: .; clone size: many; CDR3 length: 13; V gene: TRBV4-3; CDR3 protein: CASSQDTPDTQYF; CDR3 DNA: TGCGCCAGCAGCCAAGATACCCCAGATACGCAGTATTTT
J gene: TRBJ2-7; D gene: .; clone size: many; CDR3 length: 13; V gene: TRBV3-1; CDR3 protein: CASSLRPRREQYF; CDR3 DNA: TGTGCCAGCAGCCTGCGGCCCCGCCGTGAGCAGTACTTC
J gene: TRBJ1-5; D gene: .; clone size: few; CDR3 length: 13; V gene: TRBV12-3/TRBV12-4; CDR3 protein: CASRVGSNQPQHF; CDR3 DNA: TGTGCCAGCAGAGTGGGGAGCAATCAGCCCCAGCATTTT
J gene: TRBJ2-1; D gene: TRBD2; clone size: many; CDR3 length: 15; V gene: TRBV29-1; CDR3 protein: CSVEVLAGALDEQFF; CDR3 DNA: TGCAGCGTTGAAGTACTAGCGGGAGCCCTCGATGAGCAGTTCTTC
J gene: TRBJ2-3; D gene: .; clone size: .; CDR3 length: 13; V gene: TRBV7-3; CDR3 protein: CASSLSPTDTQYF; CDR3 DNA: TGTGCCAGCAGCTTAAGTCCCACAGATACGCAGTATTTT
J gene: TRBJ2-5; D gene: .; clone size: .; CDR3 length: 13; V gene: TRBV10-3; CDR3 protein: CAISGDLLETQYF; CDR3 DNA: TGTGCCATCAGTGGTGATTTACTAGAGACCCAGTACTTC
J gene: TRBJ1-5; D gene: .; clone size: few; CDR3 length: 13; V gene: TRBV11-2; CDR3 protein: CASSLDRDQPQHF; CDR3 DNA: TGTGCCAGCAGCTTAGATCGAGACCAGCCCCAGCATTTT
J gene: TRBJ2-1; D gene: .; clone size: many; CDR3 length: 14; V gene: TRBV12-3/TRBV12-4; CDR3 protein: CASSLKGGYNEQFF; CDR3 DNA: TGTGCCAGCAGTTTAAAAGGGGGATACAATGAGCAGTTCTTC
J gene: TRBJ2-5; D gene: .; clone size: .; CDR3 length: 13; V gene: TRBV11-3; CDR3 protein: CASSFVVGGTQYF; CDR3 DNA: TGTGCCAGCAGCTTTGTAGTTGGCGGGACCCAGTACTTC
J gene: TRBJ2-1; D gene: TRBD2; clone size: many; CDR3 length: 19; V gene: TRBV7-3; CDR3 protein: CASSSPSLSGRASYNEQFF; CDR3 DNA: TGTGCCAGCAGCTCCCCCTCCCTTAGCGGGAGGGCATCGTACAATGAGCAGTTCTTC
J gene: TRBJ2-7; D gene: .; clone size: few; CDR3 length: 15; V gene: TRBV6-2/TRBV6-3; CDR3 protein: CASSYLGEKTYEQYF; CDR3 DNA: TGTGCCAGCAGTTACTTGGGTGAGAAGACCTACGAGCAGTACTTC
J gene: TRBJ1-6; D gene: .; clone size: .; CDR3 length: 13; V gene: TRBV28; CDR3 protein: CASSYITNSPLHF; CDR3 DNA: TGTGCCAGCAGTTATATTACAAATTCACCCCTCCACTTT
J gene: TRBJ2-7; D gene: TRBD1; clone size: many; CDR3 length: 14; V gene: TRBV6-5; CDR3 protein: CASSRTGGRYEQYF; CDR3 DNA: TGTGCCAGCAGTAGGACAGGGGGCCGCTACGAGCAGTACTTC
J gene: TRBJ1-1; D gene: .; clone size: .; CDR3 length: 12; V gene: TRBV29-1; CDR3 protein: CSAEGMNTEAFF; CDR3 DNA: TGCAGCGCTGAGGGGATGAACACTGAAGCTTTCTTT
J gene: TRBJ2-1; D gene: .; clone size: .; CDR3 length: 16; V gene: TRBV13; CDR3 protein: CASTSTVASSYNEQFF; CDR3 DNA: TGTGCCAGCACCTCTACGGTAGCTAGCTCCTACAATGAGCAGTTCTTC
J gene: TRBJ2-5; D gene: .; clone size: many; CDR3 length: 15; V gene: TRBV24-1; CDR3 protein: CATSDPGQFQETQYF; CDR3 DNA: TGTGCCACCAGTGACCCCGGACAGTTCCAAGAGACCCAGTACTTC
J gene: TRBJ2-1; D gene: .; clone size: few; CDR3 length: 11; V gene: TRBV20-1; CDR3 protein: CSASLGNEQFF; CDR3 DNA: TGCAGTGCTAGTTTGGGGAATGAGCAGTTCTTC
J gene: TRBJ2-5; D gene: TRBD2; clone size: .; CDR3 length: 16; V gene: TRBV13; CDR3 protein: CASRRMGGKLQETQYF; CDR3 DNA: TGTGCCAGCAGAAGGATGGGAGGGAAACTCCAAGAGACCCAGTACTTC